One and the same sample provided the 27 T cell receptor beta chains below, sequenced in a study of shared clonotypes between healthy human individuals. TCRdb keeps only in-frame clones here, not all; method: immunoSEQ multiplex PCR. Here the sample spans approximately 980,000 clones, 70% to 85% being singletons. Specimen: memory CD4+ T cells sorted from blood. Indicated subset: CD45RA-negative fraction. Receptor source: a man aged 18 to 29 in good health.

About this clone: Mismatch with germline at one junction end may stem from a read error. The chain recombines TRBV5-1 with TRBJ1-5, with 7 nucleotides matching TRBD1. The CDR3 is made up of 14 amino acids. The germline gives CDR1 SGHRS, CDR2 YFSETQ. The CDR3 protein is CASSLVGGKQPQHF. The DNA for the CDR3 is TGCGCCAGCAGCTTGGTAGGGGGCAAGCAGCCCCAGCATTTT.

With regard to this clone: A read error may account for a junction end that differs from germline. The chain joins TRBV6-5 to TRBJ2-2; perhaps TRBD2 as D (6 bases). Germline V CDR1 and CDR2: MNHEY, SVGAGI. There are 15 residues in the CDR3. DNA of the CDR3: TGTGCCAGCAGATACTCCTGGCAGGGAGGCGGGGAGCTGTTTTTT. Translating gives CASRYSWQGGGELFF.

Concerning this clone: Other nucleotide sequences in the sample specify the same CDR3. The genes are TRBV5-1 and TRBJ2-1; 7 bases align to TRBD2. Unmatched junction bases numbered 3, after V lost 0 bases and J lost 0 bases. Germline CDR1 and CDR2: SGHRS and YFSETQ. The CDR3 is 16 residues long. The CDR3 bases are TGCGCCAGCAGCTTGGTGTCTAGCGGCTCCTACAATGAGCAGTTCTTC. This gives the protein CASSLVSSGSYNEQFF.

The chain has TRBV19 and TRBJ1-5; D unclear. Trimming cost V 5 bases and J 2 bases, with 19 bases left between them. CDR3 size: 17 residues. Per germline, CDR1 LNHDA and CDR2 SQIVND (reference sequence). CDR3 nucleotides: TGTGCCAGTAGTCCCTCAGAATGGAGGGCGGGCAATCAGCCCCAGCATTTT. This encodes CASSPSEWRAGNQPQHF.

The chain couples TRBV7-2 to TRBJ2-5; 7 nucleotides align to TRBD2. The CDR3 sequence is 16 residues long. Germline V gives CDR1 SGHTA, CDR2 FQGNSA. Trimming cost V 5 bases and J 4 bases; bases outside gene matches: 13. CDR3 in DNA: TGTGCCAGCAGCGCCGGGGGGAGGCGGGGAGGAGAGACCCAGTACTTC. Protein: CASSAGGRRGGETQYF.

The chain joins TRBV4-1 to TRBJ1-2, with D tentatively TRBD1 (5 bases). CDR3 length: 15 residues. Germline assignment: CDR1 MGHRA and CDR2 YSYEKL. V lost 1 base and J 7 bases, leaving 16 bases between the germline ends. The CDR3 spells CASSQGNAGRTGYTF. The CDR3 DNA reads TGCGCCAGCAGCCAAGGAAACGCAGGGCGCACTGGCTACACCTTC.

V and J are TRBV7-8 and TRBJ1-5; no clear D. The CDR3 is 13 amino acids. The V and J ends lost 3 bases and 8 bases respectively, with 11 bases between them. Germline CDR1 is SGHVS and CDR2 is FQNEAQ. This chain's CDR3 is CASSFLGFEPQHF. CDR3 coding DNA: TGTGCCAGCAGCTTTCTGGGGTTTGAGCCCCAGCATTTT. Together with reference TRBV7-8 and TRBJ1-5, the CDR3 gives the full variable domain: GAGVSQSPRYKVAKRGQDVALRCDPISGHVSLFWYQQALGQGPEFLTYFQNEAQLDKSGLPSDRFFAERPEGSVSTLKIQRTQQEDSAVYLCASSFLGFEPQHFGDGTRLSIL.

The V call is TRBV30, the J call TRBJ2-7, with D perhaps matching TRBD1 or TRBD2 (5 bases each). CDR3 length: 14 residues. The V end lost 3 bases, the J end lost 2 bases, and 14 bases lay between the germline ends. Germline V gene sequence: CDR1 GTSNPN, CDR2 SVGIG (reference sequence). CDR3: CAWSPGPYTYEQYF. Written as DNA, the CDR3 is TGTGCCTGGAGCCCGGGACCTTATACCTACGAGCAGTACTTC.

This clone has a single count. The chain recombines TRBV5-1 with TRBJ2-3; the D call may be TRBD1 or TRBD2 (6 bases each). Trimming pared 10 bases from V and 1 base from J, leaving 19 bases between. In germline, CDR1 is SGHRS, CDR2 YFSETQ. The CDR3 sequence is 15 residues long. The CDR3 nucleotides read TGCGCCTGCAACGTCAACGGGGGCCGCACAGATACGCAGTATTTT. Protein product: CACNVNGGRTDTQYF.

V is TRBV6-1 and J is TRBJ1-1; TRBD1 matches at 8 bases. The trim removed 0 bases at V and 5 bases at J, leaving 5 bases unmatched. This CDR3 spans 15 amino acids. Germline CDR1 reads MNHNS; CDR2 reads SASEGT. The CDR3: CASSEAPGGRTEAFF. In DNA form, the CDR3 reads TGTGCCAGCAGTGAAGCCCCAGGGGGCCGGACTGAAGCTTTCTTT.

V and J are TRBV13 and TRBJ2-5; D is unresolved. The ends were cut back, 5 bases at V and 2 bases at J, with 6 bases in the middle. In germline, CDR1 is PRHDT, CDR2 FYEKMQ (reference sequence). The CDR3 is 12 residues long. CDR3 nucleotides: TGTGCCAGCAGCCTACGACAAGAGACCCAGTACTTC. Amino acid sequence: CASSLRQETQYF.

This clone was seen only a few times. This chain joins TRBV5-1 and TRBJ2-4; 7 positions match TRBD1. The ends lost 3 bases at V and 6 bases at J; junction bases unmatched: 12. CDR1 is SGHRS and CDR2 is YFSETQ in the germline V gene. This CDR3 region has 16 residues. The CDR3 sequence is CASSWTQRQGGNIQYF. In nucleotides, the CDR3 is TGCGCCAGCAGCTGGACCCAACGACAGGGTGGAAACATTCAGTACTTC.

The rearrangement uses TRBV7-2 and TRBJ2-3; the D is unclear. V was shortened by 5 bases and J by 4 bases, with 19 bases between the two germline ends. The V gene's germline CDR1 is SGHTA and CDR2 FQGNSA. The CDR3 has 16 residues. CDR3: CASSPRASLRADTQYF. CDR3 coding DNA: TGTGCCAGCAGCCCCCGGGCGTCCCTCCGAGCAGATACGCAGTATTTT. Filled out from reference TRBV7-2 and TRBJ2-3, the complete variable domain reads GAGVSQSPSNKVTEKGKDVELRCDPISGHTALYWYRQSLGQGLEFLIYFQGNSAPDKSGLPSDRFSAERTGGSVSTLTIQRTQQEDSAVYLCASSPRASLRADTQYFGPGTRLTVL.

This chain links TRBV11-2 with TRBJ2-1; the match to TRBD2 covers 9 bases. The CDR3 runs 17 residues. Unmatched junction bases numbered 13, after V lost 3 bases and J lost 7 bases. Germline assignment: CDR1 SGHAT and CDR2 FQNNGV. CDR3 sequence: CASSFRGTSLLGNEQFF. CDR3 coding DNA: TGTGCCAGCAGCTTTAGGGGGACTAGCCTTCTTGGTAATGAGCAGTTCTTC.

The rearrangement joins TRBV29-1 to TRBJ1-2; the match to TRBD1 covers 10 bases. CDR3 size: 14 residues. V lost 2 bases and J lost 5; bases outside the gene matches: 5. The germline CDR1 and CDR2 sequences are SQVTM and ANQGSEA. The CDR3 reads CSVEYRDRGYGYTF. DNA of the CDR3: TGCAGCGTTGAATACCGGGACAGGGGTTATGGCTACACCTTC.

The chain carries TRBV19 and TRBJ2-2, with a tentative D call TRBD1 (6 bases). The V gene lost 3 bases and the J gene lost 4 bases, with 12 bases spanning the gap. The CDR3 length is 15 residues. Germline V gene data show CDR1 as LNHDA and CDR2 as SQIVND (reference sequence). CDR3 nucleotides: TGTGCCAGTAGTATCTCACAGGGCAGCACCGGGGAGCTGTTTTTT. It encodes CASSISQGSTGELFF.

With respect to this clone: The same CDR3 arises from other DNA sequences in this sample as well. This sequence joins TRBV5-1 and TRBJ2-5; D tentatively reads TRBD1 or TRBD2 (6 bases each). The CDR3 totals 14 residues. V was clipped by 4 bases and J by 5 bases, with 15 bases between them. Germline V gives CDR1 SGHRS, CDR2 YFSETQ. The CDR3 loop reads CASSPEGGRETQYF. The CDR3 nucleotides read TGCGCCAGCAGCCCTGAGGGGGGCAGGGAGACCCAGTACTTC.

The CDR3 region is CATSRDRGQQPQHF. The DNA for the CDR3 is TGTGCCACCAGCAGAGACAGGGGGCAACAGCCCCAGCATTTT. The V and J genes are TRBV15 and TRBJ1-5, with 8 bases that match TRBD1. With V trimmed by 0 bases and J by 7 bases, 2 bases remained unmatched. Looked up from germline, CDR1 is LNHNV and CDR2 is YYDKDF (reference sequence). The CDR3 runs 14 residues.

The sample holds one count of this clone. The CDR3 DNA follows: TGCGCCAGCAGCCAAGCGGGGGGCTACAATGAGCAGTTCTTC. Translating gives CASSQAGGYNEQFF. This chain uses TRBV4-1 with TRBJ2-1, with TRBD2 matching 7 bases. In germline, CDR1 is MGHRA, CDR2 YSYEKL. The ends lost 1 base at V and 3 bases at J; junction bases unmatched: 0. The CDR3 covers 14 residues.

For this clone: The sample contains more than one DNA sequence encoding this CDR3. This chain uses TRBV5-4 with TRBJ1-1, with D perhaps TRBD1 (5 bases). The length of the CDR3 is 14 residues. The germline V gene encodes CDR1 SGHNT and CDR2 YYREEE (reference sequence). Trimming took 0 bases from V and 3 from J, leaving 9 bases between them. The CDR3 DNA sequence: TGTGCCAGCAGCTTGGGACAGACATACACTGAAGCTTTCTTT. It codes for CASSLGQTYTEAFF.

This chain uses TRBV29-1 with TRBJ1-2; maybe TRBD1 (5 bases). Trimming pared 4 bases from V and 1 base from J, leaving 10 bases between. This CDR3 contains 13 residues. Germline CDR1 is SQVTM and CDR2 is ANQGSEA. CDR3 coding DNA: TGCAGCGTTGTGTCAGGGATTAACTATGGCTACACCTTC. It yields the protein CSVVSGINYGYTF.

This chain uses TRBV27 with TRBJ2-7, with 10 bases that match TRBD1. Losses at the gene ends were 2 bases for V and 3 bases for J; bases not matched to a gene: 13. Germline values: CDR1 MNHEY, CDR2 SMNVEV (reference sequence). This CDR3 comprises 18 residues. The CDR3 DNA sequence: TGTGCCAGCAGTTTAAGGCACGCCACGGACAGGGGGGTCTACGAGCAGTACTTC. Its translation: CASSLRHATDRGVYEQYF.

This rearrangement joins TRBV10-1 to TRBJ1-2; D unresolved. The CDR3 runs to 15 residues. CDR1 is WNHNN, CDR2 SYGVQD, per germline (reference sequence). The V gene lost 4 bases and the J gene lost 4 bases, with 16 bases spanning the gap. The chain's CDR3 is CASSASGSPVYGYTF. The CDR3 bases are TGCGCCAGCAGTGCGTCAGGATCTCCCGTCTATGGCTACACCTTC.

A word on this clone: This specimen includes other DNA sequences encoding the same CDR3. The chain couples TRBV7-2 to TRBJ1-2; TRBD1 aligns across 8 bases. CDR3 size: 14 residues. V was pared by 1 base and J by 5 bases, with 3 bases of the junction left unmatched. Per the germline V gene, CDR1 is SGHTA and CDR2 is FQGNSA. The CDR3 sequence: CASSLGQGAYGYTF. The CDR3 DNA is TGTGCCAGCAGCTTAGGGCAGGGGGCATATGGCTACACCTTC.

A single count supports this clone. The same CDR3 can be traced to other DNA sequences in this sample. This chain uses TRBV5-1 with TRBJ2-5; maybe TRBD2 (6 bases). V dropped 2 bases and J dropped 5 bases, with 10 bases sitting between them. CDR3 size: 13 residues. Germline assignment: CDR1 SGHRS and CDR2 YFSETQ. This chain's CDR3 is CASSFGGGETQYF. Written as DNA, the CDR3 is TGCGCCAGCAGCTTCGGCGGAGGGGAGACCCAGTACTTC. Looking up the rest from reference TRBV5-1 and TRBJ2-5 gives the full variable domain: KAGVTQTPRYLIKTRGQQVTLSCSPISGHRSVSWYQQTPGQGLQFLFEYFSETQRNKGNFPGRFSGRQFSNSRSEMNVSTLELGDSALYLCASSFGGGETQYFGPGTRLLVL.

CDR3 sequence (DNA): TGTGCCAGCAGCGTAGGGCAGCTCACGGGGGGCTACACCTTC. Translating it yields CASSVGQLTGGYTF. J is TRBJ1-2 and V is TRBV9; D gene ambiguous. The CDR3 is 14 residues long. CDR1 is SGDLS, CDR2 YYNGEE, per germline. V lost 0 bases and J 8 bases, leaving 14 bases between the germline ends.

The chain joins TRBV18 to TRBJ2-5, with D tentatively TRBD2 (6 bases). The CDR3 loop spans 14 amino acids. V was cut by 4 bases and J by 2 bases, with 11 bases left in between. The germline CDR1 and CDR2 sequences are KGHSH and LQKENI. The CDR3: CASSLRGLQETQYF. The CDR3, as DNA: TGTGCCAGCTCACTGCGGGGCCTACAAGAGACCCAGTACTTC.